Many counts were recorded for the clone carrying this T cell receptor beta chain. This entry is derived from a study of T-cell reconstitution after alpha-beta-depleted transplantation in children. Researchers prepared the TCRbeta library using unique molecular identifiers, the study reports. MiXCR was run by TCRdb on the PCR reads, yielding one entry per CDR3 protein. The profile shows about 410,000 distinct CDR3 sequences, roughly 22% of them singletons. Germline CDR1 is SQVTM and CDR2 is ANQGSEA. V lost 2 bases, J lost 2 bases, and 15 bases lay in between. This CDR3 is built from 15 residues. This TCR came from a human donor who donated a stem cell graft to a child with acute myeloid leukemia. This chain uses TRBV29-1 with TRBJ2-5, with a tentative D call TRBD2 (7 bases). This specimen consisted of PBMCs from the stem cell graft donor, obtained from the stem cell graft. CDR3 protein: CSVERGGQRQETQYF. The CDR3 coding sequence is TGCAGCGTTGAAAGGGGGGGCCAGAGACAAGAGACCCAGTACTTC. Variable domain in full (rest from reference TRBV29-1 and TRBJ2-5): SAVISQKPSRDICQRGTSLTIQCQVDSQVTMMFWYRQQPGQSLTLIATANQGSEATYESGFVIDKFPISRPNLTFSTLTVSNMSPEDSSIYLCSVERGGQRQETQYFGPGTRLLVL.